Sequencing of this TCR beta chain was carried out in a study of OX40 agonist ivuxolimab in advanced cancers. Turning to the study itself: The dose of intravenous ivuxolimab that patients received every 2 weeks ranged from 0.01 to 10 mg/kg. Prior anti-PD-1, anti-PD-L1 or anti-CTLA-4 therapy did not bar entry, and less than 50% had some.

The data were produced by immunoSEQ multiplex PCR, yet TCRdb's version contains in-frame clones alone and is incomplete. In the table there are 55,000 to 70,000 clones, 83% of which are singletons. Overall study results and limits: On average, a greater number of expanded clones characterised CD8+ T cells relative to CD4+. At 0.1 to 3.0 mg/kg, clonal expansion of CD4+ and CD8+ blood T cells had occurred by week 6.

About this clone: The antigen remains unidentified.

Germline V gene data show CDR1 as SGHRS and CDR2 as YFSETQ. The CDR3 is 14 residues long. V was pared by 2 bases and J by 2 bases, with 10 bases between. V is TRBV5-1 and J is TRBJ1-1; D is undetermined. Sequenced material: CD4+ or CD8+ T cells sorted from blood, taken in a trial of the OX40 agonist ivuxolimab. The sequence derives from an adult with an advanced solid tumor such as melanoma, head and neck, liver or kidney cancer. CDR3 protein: CASSLRTDNTEAFF. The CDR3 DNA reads TGCGCCAGCAGCTTACGGACGGACAACACTGAAGCTTTCTTT.